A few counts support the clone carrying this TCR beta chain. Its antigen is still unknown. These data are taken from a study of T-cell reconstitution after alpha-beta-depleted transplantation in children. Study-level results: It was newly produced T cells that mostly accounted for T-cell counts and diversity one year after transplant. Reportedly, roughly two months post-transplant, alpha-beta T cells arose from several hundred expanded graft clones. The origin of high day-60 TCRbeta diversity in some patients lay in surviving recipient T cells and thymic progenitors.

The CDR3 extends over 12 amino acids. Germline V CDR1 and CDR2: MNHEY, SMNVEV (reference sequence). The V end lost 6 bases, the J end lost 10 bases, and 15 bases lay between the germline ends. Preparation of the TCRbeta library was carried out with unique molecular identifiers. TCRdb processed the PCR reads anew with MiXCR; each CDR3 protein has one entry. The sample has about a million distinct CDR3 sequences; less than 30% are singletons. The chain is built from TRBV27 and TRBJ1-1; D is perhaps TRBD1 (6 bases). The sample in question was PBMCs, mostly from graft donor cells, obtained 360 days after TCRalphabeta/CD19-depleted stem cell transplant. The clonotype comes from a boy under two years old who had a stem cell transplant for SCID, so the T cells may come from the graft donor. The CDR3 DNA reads TGTGCCAGCAGCGAGGGGGAGGGCGTAGCTTTCTTT. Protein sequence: CASSEGEGVAFF.